A selection of T cell receptor beta chains follows, all from one sample in a study of OX40 agonist ivuxolimab in advanced cancers. Assay used: immunoSEQ multiplex PCR; TCRdb lists only in-frame clones, some missing. This sample carries tens of thousands of clones, approximately 91% of them seen once, and the ten largest clones take around 0.38%. The sample in question was CD4+ or CD8+ T cells sorted from blood, obtained in a trial of the OX40 agonist ivuxolimab. These receptors were obtained from an adult with an advanced solid tumor such as melanoma, head and neck, liver or kidney cancer. The CDR3 runs from the conserved cysteine through the conserved F or W. D genes are given only for firm matches. Some rows mark clone size as missing; the rest say once, few, many or name a class of expanded clone.

clone size	V gene	J gene	D gene	CDR3 protein	CDR3 DNA
-	TRBV6-4	TRBJ1-4	TRBD1	CASSDDPGQGKLFF	TGTGCCAGCAGTGACGACCCGGGACAGGGAAAACTGTTTTTT
-	TRBV30	TRBJ2-1	-	CAWSRLTGNNEQFF	TGTGCCTGGAGTAGGTTGACTGGAAACAATGAGCAGTTCTTC
-	TRBV25-1	TRBJ2-3	-	CASSGNTDTQYF	TGTGCCAGCAGTGGGAACACAGATACGCAGTATTTT
-	TRBV10-3	TRBJ1-1	TRBD1	CAITRTGTNTEAFF	TGTGCCATCACTCGGACAGGAACGAACACTGAAGCTTTCTTT
-	TRBV19	TRBJ2-3	-	CASSISGSTDTQYF	TGTGCCAGTAGTATAAGCGGGAGCACAGATACGCAGTATTTT
-	TRBV6-6	TRBJ2-7	-	CASRKNREPTYEQYF	TGTGCCAGCAGGAAAAACAGGGAGCCGACCTACGAGCAGTACTTC
once	TRBV5-1	TRBJ1-4	-	CASSLATNEKLFF	TGCGCCAGCAGCTTGGCAACTAATGAAAAACTGTTTTTT
-	TRBV25-1	TRBJ2-7	TRBD1	CASRGQGHSSYEQYF	TGTGCCAGCAGAGGACAGGGACACAGCTCCTACGAGCAGTACTTC
-	TRBV15	TRBJ1-2	-	CATSKPGEGDGYTF	TGTGCCACCAGCAAACCGGGTGAGGGGGATGGCTACACCTTC
-	TRBV6-4	TRBJ2-1	TRBD2	CASSAEAGGPHEQFF	TGTGCCAGCAGCGCGGAAGCGGGAGGGCCCCATGAGCAGTTCTTC
-	TRBV5-1	TRBJ2-7	-	CASSGQENYEQYF	TGCGCCAGCAGCGGGCAGGAAAACTACGAGCAGTACTTC
-	TRBV19	TRBJ1-2	-	CATKRDGRGYTF	TGTGCCACTAAGAGGGATGGTAGAGGCTACACCTTC